This entry lists 16 T cell receptor beta chains sequenced from one sample in a study of graft-versus-host responses after intestinal transplantation. Their target antigens are unknown. Measured with immunoSEQ multiplex PCR; TCRdb has only the in-frame clones, and not every one. The table lists about 85,000 clones, 80% to 85% of them singletons. The material was unstimulated CD4+ T cells sorted from spleen or lymph node cells, obtained before intestinal transplant. The receptors here all came from a human donor who received an intestinal transplant.

The rearrangement links TRBV6-1 to TRBJ2-5; 10 nucleotides agree with TRBD2. The CDR3 length is 15 residues. Per germline, CDR1 MNHNS and CDR2 SASEGT. The V gene end was trimmed by 5 bases and the J gene end by 4 bases; junction bases not matched to a gene: 7. The CDR3 loop is CASSRLAGLPETQYF. Written as DNA, the CDR3 is TGTGCCAGCAGTAGACTAGCGGGCCTCCCAGAGACCCAGTACTTC.

The chain links TRBV7-9 to TRBJ2-7; 8 bases match TRBD2. The length of the CDR3 is 15 residues. Looked up from germline, CDR1 is SEHNR and CDR2 is FQNEAQ (reference sequence). J was trimmed by 0 bases and V by 5 bases; bases with no gene match: 6. DNA for the CDR3: TGTGCCAGCAGCCTTAGCGGGGCCCACTCCTACGAGCAGTACTTC. This sequence encodes CASSLSGAHSYEQYF. Using reference TRBV7-9 and TRBJ2-7 for the parts outside the CDR3, the full variable domain is DTGVSQNPRHKITKRGQNVTFRCDPISEHNRLYWYRQTLGQGPEFLTYFQNEAQLEKSRLLSDRFSAERPKGSFSTLEIQRTEQGDSAMYLCASSLSGAHSYEQYFGPGTRLTVT.

This chain joins TRBV6-1 and TRBJ1-4; 7 nucleotides agree with TRBD1. The CDR3 has 15 amino acids. The V gene's germline CDR1 is MNHNS and CDR2 SASEGT. With V trimmed by 2 bases and J by 6 bases, 6 bases remained unmatched. The CDR3 region has the DNA TGTGCCAGCAGTGAATCTCCCAGGGGGGATGAAAAACTGTTTTTT. Translating gives CASSESPRGDEKLFF.

Concerning this clone itself: In the same sample, other DNA sequences code for this CDR3. The chain links TRBV28 to TRBJ2-7; 9 nucleotides line up with TRBD1. Germline-derived CDR1 and CDR2 are MDHEN and SYDVKM. V was clipped by 4 bases and J by 4 bases; unmatched bases: 5. CDR3 length: 14 residues. CDR3 residues: CASSSGTGSYEQYF. The CDR3 coding sequence is TGTGCCAGCAGTTCCGGGACAGGGTCATACGAGCAGTACTTC.

The chain uses TRBV5-6 and TRBJ1-6; D not certain. Deletions cut 1 base from V and 8 bases from J, with 4 bases between. This CDR3 comprises 12 residues. Germline CDR1 and CDR2: SGHDT and YYEEEE. DNA of the CDR3: TGTGCCAGCAGCTTGCCCGATTCACCCCTCCACTTT. It yields the protein CASSLPDSPLHF.

This clone was seen a handful of times. V and J are TRBV9 and TRBJ2-5; 8 nucleotides line up with TRBD2. The CDR3 contains 16 residues. The V gene's germline CDR1 is SGDLS and CDR2 YYNGEE. V lost 1 base and J lost 0; bases outside the gene matches: 5. In nucleotides, the CDR3 is TGTGCCAGCAGCGTAAGGACTAGCAAGAACCAAGAGACCCAGTACTTC. It is translated as CASSVRTSKNQETQYF. The whole variable domain, remainder taken from reference TRBV9 and TRBJ2-5, is DSGVTQTPKHLITATGQRVTLRCSPRSGDLSVYWYQQSLDQGLQFLIQYYNGEERAKGNILERFSAQQFPDLHSELNLSSLELGDSALYFCASSVRTSKNQETQYFGPGTRLLVL.

This chain uses TRBV18 with TRBJ1-4, with TRBD1 identical over 7 bases. The CDR3 length is 14 residues. The germline V gene encodes CDR1 KGHSH and CDR2 LQKENI. The V and J ends lost 2 bases and 6 bases, in that order; junction bases with no gene match: 3. The CDR3: CASSPKGADEKLFF. The CDR3 bases are TGTGCCAGCTCACCAAAGGGGGCGGATGAAAAACTGTTTTTT.

The chain links TRBV27 to TRBJ1-1; TRBD1 matches 8 bases. The CDR3 has 14 amino acids. Germline V CDR1 and CDR2: MNHEY, SMNVEV (reference sequence). Unmatched junction bases numbered 10, after V lost 4 bases and J lost 9 bases. CDR3 loop: CASSSNGQGAKAFF. The DNA for the CDR3 is TGTGCCAGCAGTTCCAACGGACAGGGTGCAAAAGCTTTCTTT.

The CDR3 is CASSLEPLLYRAHTEAFF. CDR3 DNA: TGTGCCAGCAGCTTAGAACCCCTCCTGTACAGGGCCCACACTGAAGCTTTCTTT. The chain couples TRBV7-3 to TRBJ1-1; the D gene is possibly TRBD1 (6 bases). This CDR3 contains 18 residues. Germline V gene sequence: CDR1 SGHTA, CDR2 FQGTGA. V shed 2 bases and J shed 3 bases, with 22 bases lying between them. The complete variable domain, with remaining parts taken from reference TRBV7-3 and TRBJ1-1, reads GAGVSQTPSNKVTEKGKYVELRCDPISGHTALYWYRQSLGQGPEFLIYFQGTGAADDSGLPNDRFFAVRPEGSVSTLKIQRTERGDSAVYLCASSLEPLLYRAHTEAFFGQGTRLTVV.

This chain uses TRBV18 with TRBJ2-1, with 7 positions matching TRBD2. The CDR3 covers 17 residues. V was clipped by 0 bases and J by 1 base; unmatched bases: 6. CDR1 and CDR2 from the germline V gene are KGHSH and LQKENI. The CDR3, as DNA: TGTGCCAGCTCACCACCCCTAGCGGAAGGGTCCTACAATGAGCAGTTCTTC. It encodes CASSPPLAEGSYNEQFF.

CDR3 amino acids: CASSSSVRGGTEAFF. CDR3 bases: TGTGCCAGCAGCTCCTCGGTTCGGGGTGGGACTGAAGCTTTCTTT. The rearrangement uses TRBV5-4 and TRBJ1-1, with unresolved D. Germline assignment: CDR1 SGHNT and CDR2 YYREEE (reference sequence). The CDR3 has 15 residues. With 3 bases removed from V and 5 bases from J, the gap between germline ends came to 17 bases.

V is TRBV11-2 and J is TRBJ2-3; D is uncertain. The CDR3 consists of 13 residues. The ends were cut back, 5 bases at V and 0 bases at J, with 6 bases in the middle. Germline V gives CDR1 SGHAT, CDR2 FQNNGV. CDR3 loop: CASSVPSTDTQYF. The CDR3 coding sequence is TGTGCCAGCAGCGTCCCGAGCACAGATACGCAGTATTTT. Looking up the rest from reference TRBV11-2 and TRBJ2-3 gives the full variable domain: EAGVAQSPRYKIIEKRQSVAFWCNPISGHATLYWYQQILGQGPKLLIQFQNNGVVDDSQLPKDRFSAERLKGVDSTLKIQPAKLEDSAVYLCASSVPSTDTQYFGPGTRLTVL.

CDR3: CASSLSTGTDTQYF. The CDR3 DNA reads as TGTGCCAGCAGCCTAAGTACGGGCACAGATACGCAGTATTTT. The chain uses TRBV7-2 and TRBJ2-3; D ambiguous. Germline CDR1 SGHTA, CDR2 FQGNSA. Trimming removed 5 bases at V and 1 base at J, with 10 bases between. This CDR3 is 14 amino acids long.

This rearrangement joins TRBV19 to TRBJ2-7, with D possibly being TRBD1 (6 bases). Trimming left V 3 bases short and J 6 bases short, with 15 bases between. The CDR3 sequence is 14 residues long. Germline assignment: CDR1 LNHDA and CDR2 SQIVND (reference sequence). The CDR3 bases are TGTGCCAGTAGTATGGGATATACAGGGAGCGAGCAGTACTTC. It encodes CASSMGYTGSEQYF.

On this clone: Its ends do not fully match the called genes, so a read error is possible. The rearrangement uses TRBV28 and TRBJ2-7; D may be TRBD2 (5 bases). The CDR3 spans 13 residues. Germline V CDR1 and CDR2: MDHEN, SYDVKM. CDR3 coding DNA: TGTGCCACGACCTTCCCGGGAAGCTACGGGCAGTACTTC. Amino acids: CATTFPGSYGQYF.

The chain couples TRBV5-8 to TRBJ1-4, with D perhaps TRBD1 (5 bases). V was shortened by 1 base and J by 4 bases, with 14 bases between the two germline ends. This CDR3 spans 16 amino acids. The germline CDR1 and CDR2 sequences are SGHTS and YDEGEE. The CDR3 coding sequence is TGTGCCAGCAGCTTGAGATCGGCGGGGGGTAATGAAAAACTGTTTTTT. The encoded protein is CASSLRSAGGNEKLFF.